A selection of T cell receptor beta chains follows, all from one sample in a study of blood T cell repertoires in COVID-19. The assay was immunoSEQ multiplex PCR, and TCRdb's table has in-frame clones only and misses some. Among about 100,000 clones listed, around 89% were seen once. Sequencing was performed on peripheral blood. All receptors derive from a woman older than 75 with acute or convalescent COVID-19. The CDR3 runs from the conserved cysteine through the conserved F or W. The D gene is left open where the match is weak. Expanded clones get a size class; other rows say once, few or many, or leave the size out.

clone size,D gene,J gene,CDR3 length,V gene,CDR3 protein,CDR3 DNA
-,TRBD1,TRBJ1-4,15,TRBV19,CASSDQGATNEKLFF,TGTGCCAGTAGTGACCAGGGGGCAACTAATGAAAAACTGTTTTTT
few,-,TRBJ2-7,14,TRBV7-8,CASSREQGNHEQYF,TGTGCCAGCAGCCGAGAACAGGGTAACCACGAGCAGTACTTC
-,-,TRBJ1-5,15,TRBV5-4,CASSLTPDSYQPQHF,TGTGCCAGCAGCTTGACCCCGGACAGCTATCAGCCCCAGCATTTT
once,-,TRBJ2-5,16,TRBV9,CASSNQGRPGQETQYF,TGTGCCAGCAGCAACCAAGGACGCCCAGGGCAAGAGACCCAGTACTTC
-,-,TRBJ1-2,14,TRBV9,CASSAWGNDYGYTF,TGTGCCAGCAGCGCATGGGGCAATGACTATGGCTACACCTTC
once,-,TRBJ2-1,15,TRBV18,CASSPKGESPNEQFF,TGTGCCAGCTCACCAAAGGGGGAGTCTCCCAATGAGCAGTTCTTC
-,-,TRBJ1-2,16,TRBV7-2,CASSLDFGSLGGGYTF,TGTGCCAGCAGCTTAGATTTTGGCAGCCTCGGCGGGGGCTACACCTTC
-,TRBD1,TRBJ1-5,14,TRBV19,CASSIRQGIEPQHF,TGTGCCAGTAGTATCAGACAGGGGATCGAGCCCCAGCATTTT
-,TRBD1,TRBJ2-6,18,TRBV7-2,CASSFLRDSLSGANVLTF,TGTGCCAGCAGCTTCTTAAGGGACAGCCTCTCTGGGGCCAACGTCCTGACTTTC
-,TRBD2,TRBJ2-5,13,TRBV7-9,CASSGRTSRGQYF,TGTGCCAGCAGCGGCCGGACTAGCAGAGGCCAGTACTTC
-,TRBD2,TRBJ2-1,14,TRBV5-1,CASSFSGGANEQFF,TGCGCCAGCAGCTTTAGCGGGGGGGCAAATGAGCAGTTCTTC
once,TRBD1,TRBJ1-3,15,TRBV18,CASSPQGASGNTIYF,TGTGCCAGCTCACCTCAGGGGGCCTCGGGAAACACCATATATTTT
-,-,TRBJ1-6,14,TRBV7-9,CASSLGRENSPLHF,TGTGCCAGCAGCTTAGGGCGGGAGAATTCACCCCTCCACTTT
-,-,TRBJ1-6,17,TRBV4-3,CASSQGLASSYNSPLHF,TGCGCCAGCAGCCAAGGCCTTGCCAGCTCCTATAATTCACCCCTCCACTTT
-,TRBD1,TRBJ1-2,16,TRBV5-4,CASSLAAGGPFDGYTF,TGTGCCAGCAGCTTGGCGGCAGGGGGCCCCTTCGATGGCTACACCTTC
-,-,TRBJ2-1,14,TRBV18,CASRESITYNEQFF,TGTGCCAGCCGAGAGTCTATAACCTACAATGAGCAGTTCTTC
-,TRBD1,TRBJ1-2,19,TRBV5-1,CASSFAGTGGVSVSFGYTF,TGCGCCAGCAGCTTTGCCGGGACAGGGGGCGTATCGGTTTCTTTTGGCTACACCTTC
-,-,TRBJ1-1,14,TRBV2,CASSEDMMNTEAFF,TGTGCCAGCAGTGAAGACATGATGAACACTGAAGCTTTCTTT
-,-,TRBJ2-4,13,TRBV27,CASSPLTVNIQYF,TGTGCCAGCAGTCCGTTGACAGTAAACATTCAGTACTTC
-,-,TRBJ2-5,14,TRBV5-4,CASSLDADQETQYF,TGTGCCAGCAGCTTGGATGCGGACCAAGAGACCCAGTACTTC
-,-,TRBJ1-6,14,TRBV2,CASRPRDYNSPLHF,TGTGCCAGCAGACCCCGGGATTACAATTCACCCCTCCACTTT
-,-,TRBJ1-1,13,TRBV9,CASSPPGFTEAFF,TGTGCCAGCAGCCCCCCGGGGTTCACTGAAGCTTTCTTT
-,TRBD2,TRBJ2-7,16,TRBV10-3,CAISDRLAGAFYEQYF,TGTGCCATCAGTGATAGACTAGCGGGGGCCTTCTACGAGCAGTACTTC
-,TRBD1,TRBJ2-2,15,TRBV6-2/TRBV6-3,CASSTGTGRPGELFF,TGTGCCAGCAGTACCGGGACAGGGCGACCCGGGGAGCTGTTTTTT
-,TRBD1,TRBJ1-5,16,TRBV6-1,CASSDRGQGVAQPQHF,TGTGCCAGCAGTGATCGGGGACAGGGGGTGGCTCAGCCCCAGCATTTT
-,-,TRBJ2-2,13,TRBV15,CATNQGNPGELFF,TGTGCCACAAATCAGGGGAACCCCGGGGAGCTGTTTTTT
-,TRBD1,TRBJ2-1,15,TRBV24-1,CATSRGTGGGNEQFF,TGTGCCACCAGCCGGGGGACAGGGGGTGGGAATGAGCAGTTCTTC
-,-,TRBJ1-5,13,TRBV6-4,CASITPYDQPQHF,TGTGCCAGCATTACACCGTACGATCAGCCCCAGCATTTT